What follows is one TCR beta chain and its context. Its antigen is unknown. Positively selected for CCR7, the CD45RO-negative cells used as naive CD8 cells excluded terminally differentiated effector memory CD45RA+ cells. This specimen belongs to a study of shared clonotypes between healthy human individuals. Study observations and caveats: Naive subsets tended to show greater estimated richness than memory subsets. For naive CD4 cells, approximately 4.8% of clonotypes were shared across a handful of donors.

The CDR3 totals 15 residues. Germline CDR1 and CDR2: SGHKS and YYEKEE (reference sequence). The V segment lost 4 bases and the J segment 3 bases; nucleotides outside the gene matches: 8. This table comes from immunoSEQ multiplex PCR, and its TCRdb copy is limited to in-frame clones, with some not included. The sample consists of roughly 2 million clones, about 95% of them appearing once. This TCR derives from a man younger than 30 in good health. Sequencing was carried out using naive CD8+ T cells sorted from blood. The chain joins TRBV5-5 to TRBJ1-2; 8 bases align to TRBD1. CDR3 protein: CASSDDRGSDYGYTF. CDR3 DNA: TGTGCCAGCAGCGATGACAGGGGTAGTGACTATGGCTACACCTTC.